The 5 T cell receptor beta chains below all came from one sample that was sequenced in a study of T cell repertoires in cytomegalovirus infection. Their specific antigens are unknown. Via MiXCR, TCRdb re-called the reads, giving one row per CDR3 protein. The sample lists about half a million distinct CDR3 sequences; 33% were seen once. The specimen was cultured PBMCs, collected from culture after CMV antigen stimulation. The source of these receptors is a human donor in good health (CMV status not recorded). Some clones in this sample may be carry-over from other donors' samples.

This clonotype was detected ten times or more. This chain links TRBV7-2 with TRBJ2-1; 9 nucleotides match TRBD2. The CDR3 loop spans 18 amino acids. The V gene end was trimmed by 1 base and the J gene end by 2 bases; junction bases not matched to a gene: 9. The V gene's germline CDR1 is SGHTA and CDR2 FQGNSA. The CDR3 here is CASSLEAAGGLPYNEQFF. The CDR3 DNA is TGTGCCAGCAGCTTAGAGGCAGCGGGAGGTCTACCCTACAATGAGCAGTTCTTC.

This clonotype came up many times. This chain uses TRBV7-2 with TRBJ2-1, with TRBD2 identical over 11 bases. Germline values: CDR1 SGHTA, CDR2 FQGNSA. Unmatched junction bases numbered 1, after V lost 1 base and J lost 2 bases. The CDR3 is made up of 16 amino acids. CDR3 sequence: CASSLELAGAYNEQFF. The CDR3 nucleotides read TGTGCCAGCAGCTTAGAACTAGCGGGAGCCTACAATGAGCAGTTCTTC. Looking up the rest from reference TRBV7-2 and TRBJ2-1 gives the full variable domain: GAGVSQSPSNKVTEKGKDVELRCDPISGHTALYWYRQSLGQGLEFLIYFQGNSAPDKSGLPSDRFSAERTGGSVSTLTIQRTQQEDSAVYLCASSLELAGAYNEQFFGPGTRLTVL.

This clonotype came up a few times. The CDR3, as DNA: TGCAGTGCTAGAGATGGGACACAGAGCAATCAGCCCCAGCATTTT. Translation gives CSARDGTQSNQPQHF. V usage is TRBV20-1 and J usage is TRBJ1-5, with D tentatively TRBD1 (6 bases). The germline V and J ends were trimmed by 0 bases and 1 base, with 10 bases remaining between them. This CDR3 has 15 residues. Germline V gene sequence: CDR1 DFQATT, CDR2 SNEGSKA (reference sequence).

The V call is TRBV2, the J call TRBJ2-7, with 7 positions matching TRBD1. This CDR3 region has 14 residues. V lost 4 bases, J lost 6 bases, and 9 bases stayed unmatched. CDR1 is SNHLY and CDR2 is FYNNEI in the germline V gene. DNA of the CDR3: TGTGCCAGCAGTGGGGACAGTCTGAGGGGCGAGCAGTACTTC. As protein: CASSGDSLRGEQYF.

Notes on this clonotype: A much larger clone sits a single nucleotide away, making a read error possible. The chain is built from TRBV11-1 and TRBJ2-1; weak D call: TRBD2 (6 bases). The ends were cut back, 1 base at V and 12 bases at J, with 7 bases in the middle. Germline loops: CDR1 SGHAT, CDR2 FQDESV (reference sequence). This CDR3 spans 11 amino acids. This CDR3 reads CASSLGRAQFF. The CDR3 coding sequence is TGTGCCAGCAGCTTAGGGAGGGCGCAGTTCTTC.